This section outlines one T cell receptor beta chain sequence together with its context. This sample is part of a study of response to subunit inactivated influenza vaccine. TCRdb passed the RT-PCR reads through MiXCR, listing each CDR3 protein once. The sample contains fewer than 400,000 distinct CDR3 sequences, just over 20% of which appear only once. The CDR3 has 14 amino acids. The germline V gene has CDR1 KGHSH and CDR2 LQKENI. V was trimmed by 4 bases and J by 1 base, leaving 7 bases between them. Specimen: PBMCs from blood, collected about 20 months after vaccination. V usage is TRBV18 and J usage is TRBJ2-2; weak D call: TRBD2 (5 bases). This TCR was sampled from a man aged 45 to 70 who received an inactivated influenza vaccine. Written as DNA, the CDR3 is TGTGCCAGCTCACAACGGGGGAACACCGGGGAGCTGTTTTTT. Residues: CASSQRGNTGELFF.